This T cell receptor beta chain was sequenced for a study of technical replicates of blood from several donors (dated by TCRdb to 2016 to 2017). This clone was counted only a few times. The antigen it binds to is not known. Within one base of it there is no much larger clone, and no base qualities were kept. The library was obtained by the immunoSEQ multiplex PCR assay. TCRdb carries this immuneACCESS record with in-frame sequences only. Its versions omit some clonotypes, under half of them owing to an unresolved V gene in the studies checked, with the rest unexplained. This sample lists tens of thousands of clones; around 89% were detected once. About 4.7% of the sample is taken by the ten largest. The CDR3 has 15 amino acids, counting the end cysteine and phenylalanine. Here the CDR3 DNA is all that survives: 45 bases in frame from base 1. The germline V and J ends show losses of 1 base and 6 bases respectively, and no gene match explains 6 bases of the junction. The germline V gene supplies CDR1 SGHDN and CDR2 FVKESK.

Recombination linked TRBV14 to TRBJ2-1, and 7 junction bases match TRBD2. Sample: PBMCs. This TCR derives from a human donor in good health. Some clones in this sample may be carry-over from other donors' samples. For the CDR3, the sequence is CASSQVAGLFNEQFF. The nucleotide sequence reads TGTGCCAGCAGCCAAGTAGCGGGCCTATTCAATGAGCAGTTCTTC.